The clone carrying this T cell receptor beta chain was detected a few times. The sample comes from a study of blood T cell repertoires in COVID-19. Overall study: Both acute and convalescent COVID-19 samples were obtained from the United States, Italy and Spain. PBMCs, B-cell-depleted T cells, or T cells provided the cDNA or gDNA that made up the material.

Method: immunoSEQ multiplex PCR; TCRdb's copy keeps in-frame clones and lacks some. Among 150,000 to 200,000 clones listed, about four fifths were seen once. The Seattle site enrolled patients during active infection and followed them longitudinally. The V and J ends lost 3 bases and 4 bases respectively, with 15 bases between them. Germline values: CDR1 LGHDT, CDR2 YNNKEL (reference sequence). The CDR3 sequence is 16 residues long. The sample was peripheral blood. The chain links TRBV3-1 (or the pseudogene TRBV3-2) to TRBJ2-2; D is possibly TRBD2 (7 bases). This sequence originates from a woman older than 75 with COVID-19, enrolled during active disease. This chain's CDR3 is CASSHAQGRGTGELFF. In nucleotides, the CDR3 is TGTGCCAGCAGCCATGCCCAGGGGAGGGGCACCGGGGAGCTGTTTTTT.